This is a list of T cell receptor beta chains from one sample in a study of cytomegalovirus exposure and HLA in healthy donors. This table comes from immunoSEQ multiplex PCR, and its TCRdb copy is limited to in-frame clones, with some not included. The profile shows about 88,000 clones, just under 70% of them singletons. Sequenced: PBMCs. The receptors originated from a man aged 45-60 years in good health and CMV-seronegative. CDR3s include the opening cysteine and the closing phenylalanine or tryptophan. The D gene is left open where the match is weak. Rows give clone size only sometimes, using once, few, many, or a class for an expanded clone.

size: -; V: TRBV7-2; D: TRBD2; J: TRBJ2-7; DNA: TGTGCCAGCAGCTTAGCGGTCTTACTAGCGGGGCGGACTACCTACGAGCAGTACTTC; CDR3: CASSLAVLLAGRTTYEQYF
size: -; V: TRBV29-1; D: TRBD1; J: TRBJ1-3; DNA: TGCAGCGTCAAGACAGGGACGGGAAACACCATATATTTT; CDR3: CSVKTGTGNTIYF
size: -; V: TRBV2; D: -; J: TRBJ2-5; DNA: TGTGCCAGCAGCAGGGTGACCCAGTACTTC; CDR3: CASSRVTQYF
size: once; V: TRBV2; D: TRBD2; J: TRBJ2-1; DNA: TGTGCCAGCAGTGAAACGGGGCTAGCGGGATGGGATGAGCAGTTCTTC; CDR3: CASSETGLAGWDEQFF
size: -; V: TRBV11-3; D: TRBD2; J: TRBJ2-3; DNA: TGTGCCAGCAGCATAAGACTAGCGGCAGATACGCAGTATTTT; CDR3: CASSIRLAADTQYF
size: -; V: TRBV28; D: TRBD1; J: TRBJ2-2; DNA: TGTGCCAGCAGGCCGACAGGGGGAAAGGCCGGGGAGCTGTTTTTT; CDR3: CASRPTGGKAGELFF
size: -; V: TRBV29-1; D: TRBD2; J: TRBJ2-1; DNA: TGCAGCGTTGCGCGGGAGCCTAACAATGAGCAGTTCTTC; CDR3: CSVAREPNNEQFF
size: -; V: TRBV4-3; D: -; J: TRBJ2-7; DNA: TGCGCCAGCAGCCAAGATCTAAGAGGGTACGAGCAGTACTTC; CDR3: CASSQDLRGYEQYF
size: many; V: TRBV7-6; D: -; J: TRBJ2-3; DNA: TGTGCCAGCAGCTTGACAGTATCTACAGATACGCAGTATTTT; CDR3: CASSLTVSTDTQYF
size: -; V: TRBV6-5; D: -; J: TRBJ2-1; DNA: TGTGCCAGCAGTTACTGGGACAACCACAATGAGCAGTTCTTC; CDR3: CASSYWDNHNEQFF
size: -; V: TRBV4-3; D: -; J: TRBJ2-2; DNA: TGCGCCAGCAGCCAAGATCATCTAGGGGGGGGAGACACCGGGGAGCTGTTTTTT; CDR3: CASSQDHLGGGDTGELFF
size: -; V: TRBV27; D: -; J: TRBJ1-2; DNA: TGTGCCAGCAGCCGGGACCGGGAGACGAACTCCGGCTACACCTTC; CDR3: CASSRDRETNSGYTF
size: few; V: TRBV5-6; D: TRBD1; J: TRBJ2-7; DNA: TGTGCCAGCAGCCTCGACAGGGCCTACGAGCAGTACTTC; CDR3: CASSLDRAYEQYF
size: -; V: TRBV5-1; D: TRBD2; J: TRBJ2-3; DNA: TGCGCCAGCAGCTTGGGCCTAGCGGGAACCACAGATACGCAGTATTTT; CDR3: CASSLGLAGTTDTQYF
size: -; V: TRBV4-3; D: -; J: TRBJ1-2; DNA: TGCGCCAGCAGCCAAGCCAGGGCCTTAGGCTATGGCTACACCTTC; CDR3: CASSQARALGYGYTF
size: -; V: TRBV6-5; D: -; J: TRBJ1-1; DNA: TGTGCCAGCAGCATCAGGGGGAACACTGAAGCTTTCTTT; CDR3: CASSIRGNTEAFF
size: -; V: TRBV2; D: -; J: TRBJ1-4; DNA: TGTGCCATCCCCAGGGTGAACGGTGAAAAACTGTTTTTT; CDR3: CAIPRVNGEKLFF
size: -; V: TRBV30; D: -; J: TRBJ1-1; DNA: TGTGCCTGGAGTGTGACAGAGGCTGAAGCTTTCTTT; CDR3: CAWSVTEAEAFF
size: -; V: TRBV7-2; D: -; J: TRBJ2-2; DNA: TGTGCCAGCAGCTTACGTCAGTCCGGGGAGCTGTTTTTT; CDR3: CASSLRQSGELFF
size: -; V: TRBV7-9; D: TRBD2; J: TRBJ2-3; DNA: TGTGCCAGCAGGACTAGCGGAAGCACAGATACGCAGTATTTT; CDR3: CASRTSGSTDTQYF
size: -; V: TRBV30; D: -; J: TRBJ1-5; DNA: TGTGCCTGGAGTGTACTTGGGGGCTGGAATCAGCCCCAGCATTTT; CDR3: CAWSVLGGWNQPQHF
size: -; V: TRBV30; D: -; J: TRBJ2-2; DNA: TGTGCCTGGGATTGGAACGGCGGCGGGGAGCTGTTTTTT; CDR3: CAWDWNGGGELFF
size: -; V: TRBV4-2; D: -; J: TRBJ2-5; DNA: TGTGCCAGCAGCCAAGGGGCAGGTCAAGAGACCCAGTACTTC; CDR3: CASSQGAGQETQYF
size: once; V: TRBV15; D: TRBD1; J: TRBJ1-1; DNA: TGTGCCACCAGCAGAGTAGGGGGCGTAAGGTTGCCTGAAGCTTTCTTT; CDR3: CATSRVGGVRLPEAFF
size: -; V: TRBV5-1; D: -; J: TRBJ2-7; DNA: TGCGCCAGCAGGGACAGCGTTTCCTACGAGCAGTACTTC; CDR3: CASRDSVSYEQYF
size: -; V: TRBV29-1; D: -; J: TRBJ2-7; DNA: TGCAGCGCTCGGGAACCGAGCACCTACGAGCAGTACTTC; CDR3: CSAREPSTYEQYF
size: -; V: TRBV4-3; D: -; J: TRBJ1-2; DNA: TGCGCCAGCAGCCAAAGAGTCAGCGCTAACTATGGCTACACCTTC; CDR3: CASSQRVSANYGYTF
size: few; V: TRBV6-5; D: -; J: TRBJ2-2; DNA: TGTGCCAGCAGAATGACAGGCACCGGGGAGCTGTTTTTT; CDR3: CASRMTGTGELFF
size: -; V: TRBV2; D: -; J: TRBJ2-2; DNA: TGTGCCAGCAGTGATCTACAAGCGACGAACACCGGGGAGCTGTTTTTT; CDR3: CASSDLQATNTGELFF
size: -; V: TRBV6-6; D: -; J: TRBJ1-6; DNA: TGTGCCAGCAGCGAACAGGGAGAAGAGTCACCCCTCCACTTT; CDR3: CASSEQGEESPLHF
size: many; V: TRBV5-1; D: -; J: TRBJ2-1; DNA: TGCGCCAGCAGCCTAGACAGGCACAATGAGCAGTTCTTC; CDR3: CASSLDRHNEQFF
size: -; V: TRBV18; D: -; J: TRBJ2-7; DNA: TGTGCCAGCTCATCCCGACAGGGAGGACTCTACGAGCAGTACTTC; CDR3: CASSSRQGGLYEQYF
size: once; V: TRBV2; D: TRBD2; J: TRBJ2-1; DNA: TGTGCCAGCAGTACACTACTAGCGGGGGCCCACAATGAGCAGTTCTTC; CDR3: CASSTLLAGAHNEQFF
size: few; V: TRBV13; D: -; J: TRBJ1-1; DNA: TGTGCCAGCGGCCAGGGATACAGGCCGAACACTGAAGCTTTCTTT; CDR3: CASGQGYRPNTEAFF
size: -; V: TRBV4-3; D: TRBD2; J: TRBJ2-5; DNA: TGCGCCAGCAGCGACTCACGAAGGACTAGCGGGGGGACCCAGTACTTC; CDR3: CASSDSRRTSGGTQYF
size: -; V: TRBV6-6; D: -; J: TRBJ1-1; DNA: TGTGCCAGCAGTTTATCGGTAGACACTGAAGCTTTCTTT; CDR3: CASSLSVDTEAFF
size: -; V: TRBV4-1; D: TRBD1; J: TRBJ1-1; DNA: TGCGCCAGCAGCCAAAAAGTTACAGGGGGCGGGAACACTGAAGCTTTCTTT; CDR3: CASSQKVTGGGNTEAFF
size: -; V: TRBV5-1; D: TRBD1; J: TRBJ1-2; DNA: TGCGCCAGCAGCTTCCCCGACAGGGCCGCTAACTATGGCTACACCTTC; CDR3: CASSFPDRAANYGYTF
size: -; V: TRBV5-1; D: TRBD2; J: TRBJ2-1; DNA: TGCGCCAGCAGCTTGGAGCCTAGCGGGCTATACAATGAGCAGTTCTTC; CDR3: CASSLEPSGLYNEQFF
size: -; V: TRBV4-3; D: TRBD1; J: TRBJ1-1; DNA: TGCGCCAGCAGCCAAGAGCGGTTCGGGACAGGGGTTTCTGAAGCTTTCTTT; CDR3: CASSQERFGTGVSEAFF
size: -; V: TRBV27; D: -; J: TRBJ1-1; DNA: TGTGCCAGCAGTTTAGGCAGGGGACTGAACACTGAAGCTTTCTTT; CDR3: CASSLGRGLNTEAFF
size: few; V: TRBV29-1; D: -; J: TRBJ1-2; DNA: TGCAGCGTCCGAAGGGACACAGGGAACTATGGCTACACCTTC; CDR3: CSVRRDTGNYGYTF
size: -; V: TRBV5-4; D: TRBD1; J: TRBJ1-6; DNA: TGTGCCAGCAGCTCGGACAGGGCTTATAATTCACCCCTCCACTTT; CDR3: CASSSDRAYNSPLHF
size: -; V: TRBV5-1; D: -; J: TRBJ2-5; DNA: TGCGCCAGCAGCCGTGGTGGGCAGGGCATACAAGAGACCCAGTACTTC; CDR3: CASSRGGQGIQETQYF
size: -; V: TRBV11-3; D: -; J: TRBJ1-2; DNA: TGTGCCAGCAGGCGGGGCCGAGAGGAGGGCTACACCTTC; CDR3: CASRRGREEGYTF
size: -; V: TRBV4-2; D: TRBD2; J: TRBJ2-1; DNA: TGTGCCAGCAGCTTACTAAGGGGCGGGGGTGACAATGAGCAGTTCTTC; CDR3: CASSLLRGGGDNEQFF
size: few; V: TRBV5-1; D: -; J: TRBJ1-6; DNA: TGCGCCAGCAGCTTACAACCAGGGGCCAATTCACCCCTCCACTTT; CDR3: CASSLQPGANSPLHF
size: -; V: TRBV4-2; D: TRBD1; J: TRBJ1-6; DNA: TGTGCCAGCAGCCAGCACCAGTCCAGGGGGGAGTATAATTCACCCCTCCACTTT; CDR3: CASSQHQSRGEYNSPLHF
size: once; V: TRBV2; D: -; J: TRBJ1-6; DNA: TGTGCCAGCAGTCCCAGAGGACAGCCAGGGTCACCCCTCCACTTT; CDR3: CASSPRGQPGSPLHF